The 4 T cell receptor beta chains reported below all come from one sample, sequenced in a study of OX40 agonist ivuxolimab in advanced cancers. Method: immunoSEQ multiplex PCR; TCRdb's copy keeps in-frame clones and lacks some. The repertoire includes 70,000 or so clones, roughly 85% of them detected once, and 15% to 20% sits in the top ten. The sequencing used CD4+ or CD8+ T cells sorted from blood, collected in a trial of the OX40 agonist ivuxolimab. The source of these receptors is an adult with an advanced solid tumor such as melanoma, head and neck, liver or kidney cancer.

The rearrangement links TRBV5-1 to TRBJ2-3, with 7 positions matching TRBD2. Germline CDR1 SGHRS, CDR2 YFSETQ. After removal of 0 bases from V and 1 base from J, the junction contained 8 bases not matched to a gene. CDR3 length equals 17 residues. The CDR3 protein is CASSLEGGSGGTDTQYF. CDR3 coding DNA: TGCGCCAGCAGCTTGGAGGGCGGGAGTGGGGGCACAGATACGCAGTATTTT. The full variable domain, with the rest looked up from reference TRBV5-1 and TRBJ2-3, is KAGVTQTPRYLIKTRGQQVTLSCSPISGHRSVSWYQQTPGQGLQFLFEYFSETQRNKGNFPGRFSGRQFSNSRSEMNVSTLELGDSALYLCASSLEGGSGGTDTQYFGPGTRLTVL.

The gene calls are TRBV7-2 and TRBJ2-2; TRBD2 matches at 8 bases. The CDR3 extends over 18 amino acids. Germline V CDR1 and CDR2: SGHTA, FQGNSA. Germline trimming cut 2 bases from V and 6 bases from J; bases unmatched to any gene: 14. CDR3 DNA: TGTGCCAGCAGCTTAAATCACGTCGGTAGCGGGATGTCCGGGGAGCTGTTTTTT. Translation gives CASSLNHVGSGMSGELFF.

This sequence joins TRBV10-1 and TRBJ1-1, with D unclear. Deletions cut 9 bases from V and 2 bases from J, with 13 bases between. The CDR3 covers 13 residues. CDR1 is WNHNN, CDR2 SYGVQD, per germline (reference sequence). This chain's CDR3 is CASKKSPNTEAFF. The CDR3 DNA is TGCGCCAGTAAAAAATCGCCCAACACTGAAGCTTTCTTT.

This rearrangement joins TRBV6-5 to TRBJ2-1, with 7 positions matching TRBD2. The ends lost 2 bases at V and 10 bases at J; junction bases unmatched: 5. The germline gives CDR1 MNHEY, CDR2 SVGAGI. The CDR3 is 13 amino acids. The CDR3 nucleotides are TGTGCCAGCAGTTACCGCCTGGGAGGGGAGCAGTTCTTC. This gives the protein CASSYRLGGEQFF.